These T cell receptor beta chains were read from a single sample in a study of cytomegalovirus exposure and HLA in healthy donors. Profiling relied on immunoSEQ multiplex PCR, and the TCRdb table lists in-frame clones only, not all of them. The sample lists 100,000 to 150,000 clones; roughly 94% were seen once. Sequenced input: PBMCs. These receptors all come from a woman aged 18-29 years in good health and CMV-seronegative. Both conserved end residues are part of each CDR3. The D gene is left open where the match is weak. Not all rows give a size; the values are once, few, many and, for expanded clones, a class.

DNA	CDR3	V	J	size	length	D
TGTGCCAGCAGTCCTAAGTTACGAGATAAGGCGCCGAGGGCGTATTTT	CASSPKLRDKAPRAYF	TRBV6-6	TRBJ2-3	-	16	-
TGTGCCAGCAGTACCCTAGCGGGAGGGGAGGAGACCCAGTACTTC	CASSTLAGGEETQYF	TRBV27	TRBJ2-5	-	15	TRBD2
TGTGCCAGCAGTTACGGGACTAGCGATAACAATGAGCAGTTCTTC	CASSYGTSDNNEQFF	TRBV2	TRBJ2-1	-	15	TRBD2
TGTGCCGGCAGGCAGGGGGTTGACAATGAGCAGTTCTTC	CAGRQGVDNEQFF	TRBV9	TRBJ2-1	once	13	TRBD1
TGTGCCAGCAGCCAGACTAGCGGGGCTGGTTACGAGCAGTACTTC	CASSQTSGAGYEQYF	TRBV7-9	TRBJ2-7	-	15	TRBD2
TGTGCCAGTAGTCTCGGACTAGCGGCGAGTGGGGAGCAGTACTTC	CASSLGLAASGEQYF	TRBV19	TRBJ2-7	-	15	TRBD2
TGTGCCAGCACCTCCGGGACTAGCGACAATGAGCAGTTCTTC	CASTSGTSDNEQFF	TRBV2	TRBJ2-1	-	14	TRBD2
TGTGCCAGCAGTGCCCCGGATCCGGGGGTTGAAGCTTTCTTT	CASSAPDPGVEAFF	TRBV6-5	TRBJ1-1	-	14	-
TGTGCCAGCAGTCACAACCCAGGGGTCCGTAACTATGGCTACACCTTC	CASSHNPGVRNYGYTF	TRBV28	TRBJ1-2	once	16	-
TGTGCCAGCAGCCCCTTCCTTTCGGGGGCCAACGTCCTGACTTTC	CASSPFLSGANVLTF	TRBV9	TRBJ2-6	-	15	-
TGTGCCAGCGCCCAGAGACAGGGGGACGGGAGCACCGGGGAGCTGTTTTTT	CASAQRQGDGSTGELFF	TRBV7-3	TRBJ2-2	-	17	TRBD1
TGTGCCAGCAGCTTATCCAGGGGCTCCTACGAGCAGTACTTC	CASSLSRGSYEQYF	TRBV7-9	TRBJ2-7	-	14	-
TGTGCCAGCAGTGACCCCAGGGAAGGCACTGAAGCTTTCTTT	CASSDPREGTEAFF	TRBV2	TRBJ1-1	-	14	-
TGTGCCAGCAGGGGGGGACTAGCGGGGGGTGGGCAGTTCTTC	CASRGGLAGGGQFF	TRBV2	TRBJ2-1	few	14	TRBD2
TGTGCCTGGATGGGGGACAGCCCGAACTATGGCTACACCTTC	CAWMGDSPNYGYTF	TRBV30	TRBJ1-2	-	14	TRBD1
TGTGCCAGCAGCTTAAGCCGGGAAGCGAACGAGCAGTACTTC	CASSLSREANEQYF	TRBV7-3	TRBJ2-7	-	14	-
TGTGCCTGGGGCGGTGGAAGCTATGGCTACACCTTC	CAWGGGSYGYTF	TRBV30	TRBJ1-2	-	12	-
TGTGCCAGCAGCTGGACAGGGCGCGCAGATACGCAGTATTTT	CASSWTGRADTQYF	TRBV28	TRBJ2-3	-	14	TRBD1
TGTGCCAGCAGTCAGTCGACCCCGGAGGTCGAGACCCAGTACTTC	CASSQSTPEVETQYF	TRBV28	TRBJ2-5	-	15	-
TGTGCCAGCAGTTTTGCGGACAGGGGGCAGTCTTTC	CASSFADRGQSF	TRBV28	TRBJ1-2	-	12	TRBD1
TGTGCCAGCAGCTTAAGAGGGAGTAATGAGCAGTTCTTC	CASSLRGSNEQFF	TRBV5-8	TRBJ2-1	-	13	-
TGTGCCAGTCGCCTCCGGGACTCCGAGTGGTACGAGCAGTACTTC	CASRLRDSEWYEQYF	TRBV27	TRBJ2-7	-	15	-
TGTGCCAGCTCTACCGGGGGTAATCAGCCCCAGCATTTT	CASSTGGNQPQHF	TRBV18	TRBJ1-5	-	13	-
TGTGCCAGCAGCCCAGTGGGCGGGGGCCCCGCAGAGACCCAGTACTTC	CASSPVGGGPAETQYF	TRBV11-2	TRBJ2-5	once	16	-
TGCGCCAGCAGCCCAGGACAGGCCGGAGGCTACACCTTC	CASSPGQAGGYTF	TRBV5-1	TRBJ1-2	-	13	TRBD1
TGTGCCTGGAGTACAGGGTACGAGTACACTGAAGCTTTCTTT	CAWSTGYEYTEAFF	TRBV30	TRBJ1-1	-	14	-
TGTGCCAGCAGTTCCAGGGACAATCAGCCCCAGCATTTT	CASSSRDNQPQHF	TRBV6-5	TRBJ1-5	-	13	-
TGTGCCAGCAGCCTCCACCTGAACGGAGGCGGGGGGAGCACAGATACGCAGTATTTT	CASSLHLNGGGGSTDTQYF	TRBV7-3	TRBJ2-3	-	19	TRBD2
TGCGCCAGCAGCCAAAACAGGGGGCGCGGCACCGGGGAGCTGTTTTTT	CASSQNRGRGTGELFF	TRBV4-1	TRBJ2-2	-	16	TRBD1
TGTGCCAGCAGCTCGCCCGGGACAGGGTGGAATTCACCCCTCCACTTT	CASSSPGTGWNSPLHF	TRBV5-4	TRBJ1-6	-	16	TRBD1
TGTGCCAGCAGCCAACTTACAGCGGGAGCGGTCGGGGAGCTGTTTTTT	CASSQLTAGAVGELFF	TRBV28	TRBJ2-2	-	16	TRBD2
TGTGCCAGCAGCGTAGGTGGCAGCCAAGAGACCCAGTACTTC	CASSVGGSQETQYF	TRBV9	TRBJ2-5	-	14	-
TGTGCCAGCAGTGCCTTTTCAGGGGGTCGCTATGGCTACACCTTC	CASSAFSGGRYGYTF	TRBV25-1	TRBJ1-2	few	15	TRBD1
TGCGCCAGCAGCCACCCAGGGCGGGGGAATGAGCAGTTCTTC	CASSHPGRGNEQFF	TRBV10-1	TRBJ2-1	-	14	TRBD2
TGTGCCAGTAGTATAGTTTCGGGTCGGGGGTCTAATGAGCAGTTCTTC	CASSIVSGRGSNEQFF	TRBV19	TRBJ2-1	-	16	-
TGTGCCAGCAGCCTCCGGGGGAGGTACCGCGAGCAGTACTTC	CASSLRGRYREQYF	TRBV7-9	TRBJ2-7	-	14	-
TGTGCCAGCAGCCCTATACAGGGGAATCAGCCCCAGCATTTT	CASSPIQGNQPQHF	TRBV28	TRBJ1-5	-	14	TRBD1
TGTGCCAGCAGCCACAGGGCAGTCGTGGAAAAACTGTTTTTT	CASSHRAVVEKLFF	TRBV5-5	TRBJ1-4	-	14	-
TGCGCCAGCAGTGATAGGTCGGGAGGGCCTCGGGAGCTGTTTTTT	CASSDRSGGPRELFF	TRBV10-1	TRBJ2-2	-	15	TRBD2
TGTGCCAGCAGTTCCCGGACAGGCTCCTCTGGAAACACCATATATTTT	CASSSRTGSSGNTIYF	TRBV28	TRBJ1-3	-	16	TRBD1
TGTGCCAGCAGCCCTAGCGGGAGATGGACAGATACGCAGTATTTT	CASSPSGRWTDTQYF	TRBV13	TRBJ2-3	-	15	TRBD2
TGTGCCAGCAGCCAAGATCGGGGGGGCCAAGAGACCCAGTACTTC	CASSQDRGGQETQYF	TRBV4-2	TRBJ2-5	-	15	TRBD2
TGTGCCAGTAGTATAGGGACAGGGGAGAACTATGGCTACACCTTC	CASSIGTGENYGYTF	TRBV19	TRBJ1-2	-	15	TRBD1
TGCGCCAGCAGCCAGGTTCCGGGACTAGCGAACCACGAGCAGTACTTC	CASSQVPGLANHEQYF	TRBV4-1	TRBJ2-7	-	16	TRBD2
TGTGCCGTGGGGGGGACCTATGGCTACACCTTC	CAVGGTYGYTF	TRBV30	TRBJ1-2	-	11	-